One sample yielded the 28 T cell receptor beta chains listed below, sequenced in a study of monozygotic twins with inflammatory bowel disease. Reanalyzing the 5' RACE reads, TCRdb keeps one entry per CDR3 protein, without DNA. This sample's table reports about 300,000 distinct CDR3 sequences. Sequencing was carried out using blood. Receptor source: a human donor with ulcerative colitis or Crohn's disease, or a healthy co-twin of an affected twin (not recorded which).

CDR3 region: CASSFGTPNTGELFF. The chain uses TRBV12-3 or TRBV12-4 and TRBJ2-2; lacking DNA, the TRBD1 call made by TCRdb goes unchecked. This CDR3 comprises 15 residues.

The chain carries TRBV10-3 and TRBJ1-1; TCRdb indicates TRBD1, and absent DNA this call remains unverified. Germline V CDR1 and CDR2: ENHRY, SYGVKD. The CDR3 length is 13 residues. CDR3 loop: CAISDRASTEAFF.

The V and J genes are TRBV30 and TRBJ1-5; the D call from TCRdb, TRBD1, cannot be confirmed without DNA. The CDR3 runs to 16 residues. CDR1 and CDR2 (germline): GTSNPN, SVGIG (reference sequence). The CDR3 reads CAWSSRTGGRMEPQHF.

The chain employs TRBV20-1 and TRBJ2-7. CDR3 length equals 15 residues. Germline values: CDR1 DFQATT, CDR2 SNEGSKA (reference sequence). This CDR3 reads CSARDHRIGSYEQYF.

The CDR3 loop reads CASRLGGKAGNTIYF. V gene TRBV7-2 combines with J gene TRBJ1-3. CDR1 and CDR2 from the germline V gene are SGHTA and FQGNSA. CDR3 length: 15 residues.

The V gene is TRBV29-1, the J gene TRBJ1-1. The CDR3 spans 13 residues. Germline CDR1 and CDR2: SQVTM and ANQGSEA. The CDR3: CSVVSLTNTEAFF.

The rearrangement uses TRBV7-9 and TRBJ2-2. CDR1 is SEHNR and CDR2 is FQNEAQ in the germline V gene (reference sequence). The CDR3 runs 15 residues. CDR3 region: CASSPGSGRTGELFF.

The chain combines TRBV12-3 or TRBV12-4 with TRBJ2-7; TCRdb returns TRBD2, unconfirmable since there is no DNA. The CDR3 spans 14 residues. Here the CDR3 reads CASSTGGHIYEQYF.

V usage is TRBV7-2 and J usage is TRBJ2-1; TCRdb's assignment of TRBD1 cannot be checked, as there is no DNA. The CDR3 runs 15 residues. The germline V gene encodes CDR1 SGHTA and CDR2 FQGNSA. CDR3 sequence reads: CASSWDKSSYNEQFF.

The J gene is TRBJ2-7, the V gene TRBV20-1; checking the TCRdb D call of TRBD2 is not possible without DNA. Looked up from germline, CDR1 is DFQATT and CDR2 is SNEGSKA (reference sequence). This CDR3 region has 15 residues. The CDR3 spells CSASGGILSSYEQYF.

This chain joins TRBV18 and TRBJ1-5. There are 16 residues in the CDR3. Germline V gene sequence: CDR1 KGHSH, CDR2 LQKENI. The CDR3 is CASSNSGGGGHQPQHF.

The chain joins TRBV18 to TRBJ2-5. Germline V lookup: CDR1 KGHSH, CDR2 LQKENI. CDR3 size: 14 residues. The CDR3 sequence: CASSPARVQETQYF.

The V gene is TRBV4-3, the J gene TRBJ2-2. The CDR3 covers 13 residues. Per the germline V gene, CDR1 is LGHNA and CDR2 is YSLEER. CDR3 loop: CASSPSETGELFF.

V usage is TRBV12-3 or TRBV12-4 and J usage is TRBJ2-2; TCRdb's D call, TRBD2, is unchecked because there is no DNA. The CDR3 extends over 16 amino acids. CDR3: CASSLGGGGWAGELFF.

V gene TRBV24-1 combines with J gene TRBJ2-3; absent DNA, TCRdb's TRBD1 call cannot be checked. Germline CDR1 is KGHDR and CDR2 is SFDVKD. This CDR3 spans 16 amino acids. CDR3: CATSDPGAGLADTQYF.

CDR3 sequence reads: CASSDLRLSNYGYTF. The chain carries TRBV18 and TRBJ1-2. The CDR3 has 15 residues. Germline V gene sequence: CDR1 KGHSH, CDR2 LQKENI.

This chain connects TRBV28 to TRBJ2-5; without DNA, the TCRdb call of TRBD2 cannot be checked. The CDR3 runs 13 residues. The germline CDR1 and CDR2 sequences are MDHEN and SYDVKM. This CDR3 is CASGSTGPRSASF.

The chain's CDR3 is CAWSVQGGHSGNTIYF. The J gene is TRBJ1-3, the V gene TRBV30; TCRdb's D call of TRBD1 is untestable without DNA. Germline V gene lookup returns CDR1 GTSNPN and CDR2 SVGIG (reference sequence). The CDR3 is 16 residues long. The entire variable domain, with the rest obtained from reference TRBV30 and TRBJ1-3, is as follows: SQTIHQWPATLVQPVGSPLSLECTVEGTSNPNLYWYRQAAGRGLQLLFYSVGIGQISSEVPQNLSASRPQDRQFILSSKKLLLSDSGFYLCAWSVQGGHSGNTIYFGEGSWLTVV.

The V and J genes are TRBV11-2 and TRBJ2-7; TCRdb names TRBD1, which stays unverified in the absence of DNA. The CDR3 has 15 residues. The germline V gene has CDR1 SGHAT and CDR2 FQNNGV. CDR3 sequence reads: CASGEVRGLNFEQYF.

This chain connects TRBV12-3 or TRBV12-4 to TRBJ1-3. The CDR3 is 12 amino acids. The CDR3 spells CASSFRGDTIYF.

CDR3 residues: CASSWRGRGETQYF. This chain uses TRBV27 with TRBJ2-5; TCRdb lists TRBD1, though no DNA is available to test this call. Germline assignment: CDR1 MNHEY and CDR2 SMNVEV (reference sequence). The CDR3 runs to 14 residues.

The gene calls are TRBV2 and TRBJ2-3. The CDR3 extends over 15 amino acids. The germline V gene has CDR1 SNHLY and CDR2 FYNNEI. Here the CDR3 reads CASKVARANTDTQYF.

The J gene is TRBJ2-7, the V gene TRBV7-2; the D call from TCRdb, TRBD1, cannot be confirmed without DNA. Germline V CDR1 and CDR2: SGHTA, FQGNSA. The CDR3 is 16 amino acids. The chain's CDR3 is CASSLSRGVSSYEQYF.

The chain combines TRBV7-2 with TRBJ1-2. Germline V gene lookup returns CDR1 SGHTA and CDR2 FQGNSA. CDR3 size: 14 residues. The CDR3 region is CASSREASNYGYTF.

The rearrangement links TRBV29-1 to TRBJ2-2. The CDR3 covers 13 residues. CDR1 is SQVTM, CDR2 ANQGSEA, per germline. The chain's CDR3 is CSVGSPNTGELFF.

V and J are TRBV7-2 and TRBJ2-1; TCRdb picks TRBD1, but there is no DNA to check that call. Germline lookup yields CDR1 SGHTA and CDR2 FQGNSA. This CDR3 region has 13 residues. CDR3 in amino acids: CASRGTAYNEQFF.

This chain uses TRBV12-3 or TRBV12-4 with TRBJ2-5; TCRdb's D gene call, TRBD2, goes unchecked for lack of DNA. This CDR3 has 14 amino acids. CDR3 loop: CASSLVGLAETQYF.

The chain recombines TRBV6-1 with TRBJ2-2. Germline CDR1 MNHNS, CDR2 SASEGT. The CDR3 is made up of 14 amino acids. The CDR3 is CASRVGVETGELFF.